The 20 T cell receptor beta chains reported below all come from one sample, sequenced in a study of CXCR3-negative and CXCR3-positive naive CD8 T cells. Broader study findings: CXCR3-positive naive cells carried more hydrophobic TRB CDR3s than CXCR3-negative naive cells did.

All TRB cDNA libraries came from 5' RACE performed with UMI labels. TCRdb re-analyzed the 5' RACE reads; it lists each CDR3 protein once, without DNA. The listing contains some 7,000 distinct CDR3 sequences. Antigens of these TCRs are unknown. Sequenced input: naive CXCR3+ CD8+ T cells from blood. The subset here: CD45RO-CCR7+CD27+CD95- naive CD8+ T cells expressing CXCR3 (TNR3+). The receptors here all came from a human donor in good health. Some clones in this sample may be carry-over from other donors' samples.

The chain carries TRBV29-1 and TRBJ2-3; the TRBD2 assignment by TCRdb is unverifiable without DNA. This CDR3 has 17 residues. CDR1 SQVTM and CDR2 ANQGSEA come from the germline V gene. CDR3 amino acids: CSVDGTSGRTYTDTQYF.

In terms of frequency, this clonotype is medium-sized (0.01 to 0.1%). The chain recombines TRBV29-1 with TRBJ2-7; TCRdb gives TRBD1 as the D gene, but with no DNA this cannot be confirmed. The germline CDR1 and CDR2 sequences are SQVTM and ANQGSEA. CDR3 size: 13 residues. This chain's CDR3 is CSVDSGQTYEQYF.

The chain carries TRBV4-1 and TRBJ2-1; TCRdb's D call of TRBD1 is untestable without DNA. In germline, CDR1 is MGHRA, CDR2 YSYEKL. The CDR3 extends over 15 amino acids. The CDR3 reads CASSPRDRVINEQFF.

According to its frequency, this clonotype is medium-sized. The V and J genes are TRBV9 and TRBJ2-7; TCRdb's D call, TRBD2, is unchecked because there is no DNA. The CDR3 spans 15 residues. Germline CDR1 and CDR2: SGDLS and YYNGEE. The CDR3 sequence: CASSKTPGLEYEQYF. Variable domain in full (rest from reference TRBV9 and TRBJ2-7): DSGVTQTPKHLITATGQRVTLRCSPRSGDLSVYWYQQSLDQGLQFLIQYYNGEERAKGNILERFSAQQFPDLHSELNLSSLELGDSALYFCASSKTPGLEYEQYFGPGTRLTVT.

CDR3: CASALGAEETQYF. The V call is TRBV2, the J call TRBJ2-5; TCRdb outputs TRBD1, but without DNA this stays unchecked. The CDR3 is 13 residues long. Germline-derived CDR1 and CDR2 are SNHLY and FYNNEI. The variable domain in full, completed from reference TRBV2 and TRBJ2-5, reads EPEVTQTPSHQVTQMGQEVILRCVPISNHLYFYWYRQILGQKVEFLVSFYNNEISEKSEIFDDQFSVERPDGSNFTLKIRSTKLEDSAMYFCASALGAEETQYFGPGTRLLVL.

The genes are TRBV7-6 and TRBJ2-3; the TCRdb call, TRBD1, lacks DNA for checking. The CDR3 loop spans 16 amino acids. Germline V gene lookup returns CDR1 SGHVS and CDR2 FNYEAQ. The CDR3 is CASSLAEAGYPDTQYF.

The chain couples TRBV7-8 to TRBJ2-2; with no DNA, the TCRdb D assignment of TRBD1 cannot be verified. The germline CDR1 and CDR2 sequences are SGHVS and FQNEAQ. The CDR3 has 15 amino acids. The CDR3 protein is CASSSDIRNTGELFF.

The CDR3 is CASSGVANYGYTF. The chain links TRBV7-9 to TRBJ1-2. Germline V gene lookup returns CDR1 SEHNR and CDR2 FQNEAQ (reference sequence). The CDR3 runs 13 residues.

This clonotype registers medium-sized by frequency. The J gene is TRBJ2-1, the V gene TRBV29-1; the TCRdb D gene call, TRBD1, has no DNA to confirm it. The CDR3 length is 14 residues. Germline loops: CDR1 SQVTM, CDR2 ANQGSEA. The CDR3 sequence is CSAGTANSYNEQFF.

This chain joins TRBV12-3 or TRBV12-4 and TRBJ1-1. The CDR3 is 14 residues long. The CDR3 loop reads CASSWSPPGTEAFF.

The J gene is TRBJ2-1, the V gene TRBV29-1; TCRdb designates TRBD1, a call that cannot be tested without DNA. Germline lookup yields CDR1 SQVTM and CDR2 ANQGSEA. The CDR3 consists of 13 residues. This chain's CDR3 is CSVESGQFDEQFF.

The chain has TRBV19 and TRBJ1-1. The CDR3 runs 11 residues. Germline CDR1 is LNHDA and CDR2 is SQIVND (reference sequence). The CDR3 protein is CASSASAEAFF.

CDR3 loop: CASSLEGGSLNTGELFF. The rearrangement links TRBV5-4 to TRBJ2-2; TCRdb designates TRBD2, a call that cannot be tested without DNA. This CDR3 region has 17 residues. Looked up from germline, CDR1 is SGHNT and CDR2 is YYREEE (reference sequence).

According to its frequency, this clonotype is medium-sized (0.01 to 0.1%). The V gene is TRBV23-1, the J gene TRBJ1-6; TCRdb gives TRBD1 as the D gene, but with no DNA this cannot be confirmed. TRBV23-1 is placed among ORFs of uncertain function. CDR3 length: 17 amino acids. CDR3 amino acids: CASSQSNEPLGYSPLHF.

The gene calls are TRBV29-1 and TRBJ2-7; no DNA is available, so the TRBD1 call from TCRdb remains unchecked. The length of the CDR3 is 12 residues. Germline V gene sequence: CDR1 SQVTM, CDR2 ANQGSEA. CDR3 residues: CSVWDNSYEQYF.

By frequency, this clonotype registers medium-sized (0.01 to 0.1%). J is TRBJ2-7 and V is TRBV29-1. CDR1 is SQVTM, CDR2 ANQGSEA, per germline. The CDR3 is 12 residues long. Here the CDR3 reads CSVADNSYEQYF.

This clonotype shows up as medium-sized by frequency. The V gene is TRBV6-2 or TRBV6-3, the J gene TRBJ2-1; TCRdb outputs TRBD1, but without DNA this stays unchecked. CDR3 length equals 14 residues. Germline loops: CDR1 MNHEY, CDR2 SVGEGT. CDR3 region: CASSPGYVDNEQFF.

This clonotype is identified as medium-sized (0.01 to 0.1%) from frequency. The rearrangement joins TRBV3-1 to TRBJ2-1; lacking DNA, the TRBD2 call made by TCRdb goes unchecked. Germline-derived CDR1 and CDR2 are LGHDT and YNNKEL (reference sequence). This CDR3 spans 13 amino acids. CDR3 residues: CASSSLAGEEQFF.

By frequency, this clonotype is medium-sized (0.01 to 0.1%). The rearrangement joins TRBV29-1 to TRBJ2-1; without DNA, the TCRdb call of TRBD2 cannot be checked. The germline gives CDR1 SQVTM, CDR2 ANQGSEA. The CDR3 contains 19 residues. CDR3 sequence reads: CSVGWSEVAGVFGQNEQFF.

Frequency places this clonotype as medium-sized (0.01 to 0.1%). This sequence joins TRBV5-1 and TRBJ2-1; TCRdb returns TRBD1, unconfirmable since there is no DNA. Germline V gene data show CDR1 as SGHRS and CDR2 as YFSETQ. This CDR3 region has 12 residues. The CDR3: CASSYTGKEQFF.